Listed below are T cell receptor beta chains from one sample, sequenced in a study of blood T cell repertoires in acute mononucleosis. Sequencing used immunoSEQ multiplex PCR; TCRdb keeps in-frame clones, though not all of them. The data show some 6,600 clones, less than 30% seen once. Sequencing used EBV YVL epitope tetramer+ CD8+ T cells sorted from PBMCs, obtained during acute infectious mononucleosis. The receptors were sampled from a woman aged 18-35 years with infectious mononucleosis caused by EBV. Both conserved end residues are part of each CDR3.

TRBJ2-7	TRBV7-4	CASSPPPQAVYEQYF
TRBJ2-1	TRBV21-1	CASSQAYGGGSSYNEQFF
TRBJ2-3	TRBV11-2	CASSLTSGSGDTQYF
TRBJ1-2	TRBV27	CASTPGQPNYGYTF
TRBJ2-1	TRBV19	CASSLGLAGEGEQFF
TRBJ2-1	TRBV19	CASRGAGPSYNEQFF
TRBJ2-7	TRBV6-1	CASSETWIYEQYF
TRBJ2-1	TRBV25-1	CVSSEQENEQFF
TRBJ2-7	TRBV7-2	CASGAGANPYEQYF
TRBJ2-1	TRBV25-1	CASSEQANEFF
TRBJ2-5	TRBV27	CASSYLRGSQETQYF
TRBJ2-3	TRBV11-3	CASSGTSGSGDTQYF
TRBJ2-1	TRBV7-9	CASLQGDYDEQFF
TRBJ2-7	TRBV7-4	CASSLAGGSYEQYF
TRBJ2-7	TRBV23-1	CAWPRGITYEQYF
TRBJ2-7	TRBV7-6	CASSSFRDSSNEQYF
TRBJ1-2	TRBV21-1	CASSQVNANYGYTF
TRBJ2-5	TRBV7-3	CASTKQGRETQYF
TRBJ2-1	TRBV19	CACGGAGPSYNEQFF
TRBJ2-7	TRBV7-3	CASSSLPSGGSEQYF
TRBJ1-5	TRBV23-1	CASSLDLVRREAISPSIF
TRBJ1-1	TRBV19	CASRALLRGATEAFF
TRBJ2-1	TRBV20-1	CSAVGGEFF
TRBJ2-5	TRBV6-5	CSSRHLSGSGETQYF
TRBJ2-1	TRBV6-4	CAISEGTLSSYNEQFF
TRBJ1-2	TRBV7-9	CASGPPHRDYGYTF
TRBJ2-7	TRBV7-2	CASSSTTGEYF
TRBJ1-2	TRBV4-2	CASSLDLGQGDYGYTF
TRBJ2-1	TRBV6-5	CATQVGQLYEQFF
TRBJ2-6	TRBV7-3	CASSDWTGNSYSGANVLTF
TRBJ2-7	TRBV5-6	CASSPPGQGISYEQYF
TRBJ2-5	TRBV2	CASSFGTGSGETQYF
TRBJ2-7	TRBV9	CASSLTGRGDHEQYF
TRBJ2-1	TRBV13	CASSLLHSDRGPNEQFF
TRBJ2-7	TRBV25-1	CASGSSHEQYF
TRBJ2-3	TRBV7-3	CASSLTGPGADTQYF
TRBJ2-7	TRBV28	CASTLAGSGEQYF
TRBJ2-7	TRBV21-1	CASSSFRDSSNEQYF
TRBJ2-2	TRBV29-1	CSVEDSDLGELFF
TRBJ1-5	TRBV5-6	CASSSRQGASQPQHF
TRBJ2-1	TRBV4-1	CASSIQGKNEQFF
TRBJ1-2	TRBV6-5	CASSDPMAYGYTF
TRBJ2-3	TRBV6-4	CASSDSFNGRADTQYF
TRBJ2-2	TRBV6-5	CASTGTANTGELFF
TRBJ2-7	TRBV6-5	CASSTYRELEQYF
TRBJ2-1	TRBV6-4	CASTTSGGASEQFF
TRBJ2-3	TRBV4-2	CASSQQTLSGEGWRDTQYF
TRBJ2-2	TRBV4-2	CASALRIGNTGELFFF
TRBJ2-7	TRBV29-1	CSARGTSFYEQYF
TRBJ2-1	TRBV4-2	CASSPLTGTSGGEQFF
TRBJ1-1	TRBV9	CASSVVPGTGMNTEAFF
TRBJ1-5	TRBV19	CASNPWEGGNQPQHF
TRBJ2-3	TRBV27	CACSPSLSDYLTDTQYF